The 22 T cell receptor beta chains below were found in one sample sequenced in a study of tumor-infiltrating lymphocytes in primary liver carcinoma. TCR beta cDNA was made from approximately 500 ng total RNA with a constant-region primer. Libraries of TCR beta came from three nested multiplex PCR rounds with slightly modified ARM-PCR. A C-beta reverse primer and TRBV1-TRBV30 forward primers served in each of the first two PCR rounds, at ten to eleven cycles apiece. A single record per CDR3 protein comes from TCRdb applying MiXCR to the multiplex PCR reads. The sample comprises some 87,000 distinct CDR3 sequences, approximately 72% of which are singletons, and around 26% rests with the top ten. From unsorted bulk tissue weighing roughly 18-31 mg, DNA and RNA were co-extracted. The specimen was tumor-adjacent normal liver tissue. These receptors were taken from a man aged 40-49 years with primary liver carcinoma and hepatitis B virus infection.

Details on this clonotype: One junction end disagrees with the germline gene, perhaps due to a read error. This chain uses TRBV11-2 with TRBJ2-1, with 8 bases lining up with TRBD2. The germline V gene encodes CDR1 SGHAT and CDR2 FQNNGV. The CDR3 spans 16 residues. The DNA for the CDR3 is TGCGTTAGCAGCTTGGATATCGGACTAGCCATGGGTGAGCAGTTCTTC. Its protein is CVSSLDIGLAMGEQFF.

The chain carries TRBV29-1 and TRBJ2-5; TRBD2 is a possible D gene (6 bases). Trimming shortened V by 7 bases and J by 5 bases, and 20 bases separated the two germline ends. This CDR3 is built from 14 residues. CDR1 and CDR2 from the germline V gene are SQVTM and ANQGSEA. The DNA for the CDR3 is TGCAGCGCCGCCCAGGCGGGGTTCCGGGAGACCCAGTACTTC. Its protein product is CSAAQAGFRETQYF.

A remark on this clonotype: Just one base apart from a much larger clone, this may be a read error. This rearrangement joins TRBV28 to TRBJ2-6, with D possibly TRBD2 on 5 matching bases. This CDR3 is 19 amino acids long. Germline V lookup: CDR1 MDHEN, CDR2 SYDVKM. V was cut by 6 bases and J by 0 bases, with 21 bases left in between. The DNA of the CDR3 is TGTGCCAGCAGCCGGGGTCTTTTTTGTTCCTCCTCTGGGGCCAACGTCCTGACTTTC. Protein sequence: CASSRGLFCSSSGANVLTF.

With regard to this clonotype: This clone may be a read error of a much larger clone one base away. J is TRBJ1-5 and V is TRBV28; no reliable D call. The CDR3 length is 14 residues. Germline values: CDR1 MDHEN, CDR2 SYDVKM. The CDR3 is CTSSPQMGNQPQHF. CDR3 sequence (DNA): TGTACCAGCAGTCCCCAAATGGGGAATCAGCCCCAGCATTTT.

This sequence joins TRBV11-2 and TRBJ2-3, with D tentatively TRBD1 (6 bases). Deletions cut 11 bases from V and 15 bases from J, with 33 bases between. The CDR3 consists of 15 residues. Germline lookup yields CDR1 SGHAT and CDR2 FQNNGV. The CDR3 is CAGTTRTASTDTYYF. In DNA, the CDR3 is TGTGCCGGCACCACTAGGACAGCCAGCACAGATACGTACTATTTT.

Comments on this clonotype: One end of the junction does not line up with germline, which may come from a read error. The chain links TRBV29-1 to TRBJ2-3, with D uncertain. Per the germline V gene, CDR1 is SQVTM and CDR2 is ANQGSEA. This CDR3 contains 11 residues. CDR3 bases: TGCGGCGTTTCCGGACCCCCCGAGCAGTATTTT. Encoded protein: CGVSGPPEQYF.

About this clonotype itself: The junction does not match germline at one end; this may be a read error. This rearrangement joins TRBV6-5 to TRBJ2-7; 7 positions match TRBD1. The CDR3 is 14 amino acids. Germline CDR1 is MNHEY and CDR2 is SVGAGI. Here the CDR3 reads CASGYSGGLYEEYF. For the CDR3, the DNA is TGTGCCAGCGGTTACTCAGGGGGTCTCTACGAGGAGTACTTC.

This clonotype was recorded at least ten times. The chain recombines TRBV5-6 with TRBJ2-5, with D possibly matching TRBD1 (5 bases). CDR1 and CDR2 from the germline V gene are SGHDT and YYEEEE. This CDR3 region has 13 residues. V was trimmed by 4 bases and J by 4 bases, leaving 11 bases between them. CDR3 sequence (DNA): TGTGCCAGCAGCCCCGAAGGGGTAGAGACCCAGTACTTC. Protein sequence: CASSPEGVETQYF. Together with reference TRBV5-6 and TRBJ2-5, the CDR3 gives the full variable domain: DAGVTQSPTHLIKTRGQQVTLRCSPKSGHDTVSWYQQALGQGPQFIFQYYEEEERQRGNFPDRFSGHQFPNYSSELNVNALLLGDSALYLCASSPEGVETQYFGPGTRLLVL.

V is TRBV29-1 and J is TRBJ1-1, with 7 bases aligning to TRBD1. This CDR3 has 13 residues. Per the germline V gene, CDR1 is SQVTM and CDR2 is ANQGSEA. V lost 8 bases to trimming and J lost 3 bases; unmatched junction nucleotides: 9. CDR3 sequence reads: CSIRGQEDTEAFF. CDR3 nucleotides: TGCAGCATTAGGGGGCAGGAGGACACTGAAGCTTTCTTT.

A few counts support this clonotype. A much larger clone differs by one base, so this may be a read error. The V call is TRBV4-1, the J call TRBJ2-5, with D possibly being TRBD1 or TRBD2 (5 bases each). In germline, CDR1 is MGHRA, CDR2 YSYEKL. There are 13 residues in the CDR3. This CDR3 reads CTSSQRGAETQYF. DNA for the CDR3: TGCACCAGCAGCCAACGAGGGGCAGAGACCCAGTACTTC.

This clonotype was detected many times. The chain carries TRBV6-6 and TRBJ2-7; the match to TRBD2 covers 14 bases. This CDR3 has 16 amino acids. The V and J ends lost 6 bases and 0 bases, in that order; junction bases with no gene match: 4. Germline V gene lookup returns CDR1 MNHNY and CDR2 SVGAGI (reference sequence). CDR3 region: CASRGLAGVGSYEQYF. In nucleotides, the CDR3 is TGTGCCAGCAGGGGACTAGCGGGAGTAGGCTCCTACGAGCAGTACTTC.

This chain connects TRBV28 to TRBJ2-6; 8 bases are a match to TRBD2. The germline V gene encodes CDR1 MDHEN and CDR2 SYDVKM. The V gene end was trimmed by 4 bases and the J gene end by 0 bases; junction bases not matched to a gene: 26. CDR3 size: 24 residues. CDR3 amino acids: CASSYSFEVGKAKRERSGANVLTF. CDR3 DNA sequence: TGTGCCAGCAGTTACTCCTTTGAGGTTGGCAAGGCGAAGCGGGAGCGCTCTGGGGCCAACGTCCTGACTTTC.

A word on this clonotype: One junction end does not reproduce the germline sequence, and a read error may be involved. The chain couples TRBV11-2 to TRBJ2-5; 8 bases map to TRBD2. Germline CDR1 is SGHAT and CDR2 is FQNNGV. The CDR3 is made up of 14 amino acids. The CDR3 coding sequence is TGTGCTAGCAGGCTTACGGGGGGGAGGGAGACCCAGTACTTC. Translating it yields CASRLTGGRETQYF. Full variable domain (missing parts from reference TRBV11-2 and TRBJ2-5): EAGVAQSPRYKIIEKRQSVAFWCNPISGHATLYWYQQILGQGPKLLIQFQNNGVVDDSQLPKDRFSAERLKGVDSTLKIQPAKLEDSAVYLCASRLTGGRETQYFGPGTRLLVL.

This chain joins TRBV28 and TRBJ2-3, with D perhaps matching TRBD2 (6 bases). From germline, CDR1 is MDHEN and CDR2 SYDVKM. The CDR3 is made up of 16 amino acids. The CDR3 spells CTGSFGGALGSDTQYF. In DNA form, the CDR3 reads TGTACCGGCAGTTTTGGAGGGGCGCTAGGTTCAGATACGCAGTATTTT. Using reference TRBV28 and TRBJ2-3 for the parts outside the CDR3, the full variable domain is DVKVTQSSRYLVKRTGEKVFLECVQDMDHENMFWYRQDPGLGLRLIYFSYDVKMKEKGDIPEGYSVSREKKERFSLILESASTNQTSMYLCTGSFGGALGSDTQYFGPGTRLTVL.

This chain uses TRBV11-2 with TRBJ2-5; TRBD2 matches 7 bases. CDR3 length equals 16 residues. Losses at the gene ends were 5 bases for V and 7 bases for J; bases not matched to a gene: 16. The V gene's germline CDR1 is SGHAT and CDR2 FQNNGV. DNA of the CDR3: TGTGCCAGCAGCCCACAAGGGATTGGGAGGGAGGGGACCCAGTACTTC. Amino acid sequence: CASSPQGIGREGTQYF. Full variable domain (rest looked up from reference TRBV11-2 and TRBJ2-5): EAGVAQSPRYKIIEKRQSVAFWCNPISGHATLYWYQQILGQGPKLLIQFQNNGVVDDSQLPKDRFSAERLKGVDSTLKIQPAKLEDSAVYLCASSPQGIGREGTQYFGPGTRLLVL.

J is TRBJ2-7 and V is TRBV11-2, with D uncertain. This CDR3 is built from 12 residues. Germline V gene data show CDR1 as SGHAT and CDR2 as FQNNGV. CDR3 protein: CVNSLDRESQYF. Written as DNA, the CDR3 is TGTGTCAACAGCTTAGATCGAGAGAGTCAGTACTTC.

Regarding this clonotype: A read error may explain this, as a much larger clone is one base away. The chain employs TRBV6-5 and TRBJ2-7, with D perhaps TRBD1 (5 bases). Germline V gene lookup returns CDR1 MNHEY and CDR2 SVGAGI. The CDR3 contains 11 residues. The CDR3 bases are TGTGTCAGCAGTCGCACAGGCGAGCAGTACTTC. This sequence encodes CVSSRTGEQYF.

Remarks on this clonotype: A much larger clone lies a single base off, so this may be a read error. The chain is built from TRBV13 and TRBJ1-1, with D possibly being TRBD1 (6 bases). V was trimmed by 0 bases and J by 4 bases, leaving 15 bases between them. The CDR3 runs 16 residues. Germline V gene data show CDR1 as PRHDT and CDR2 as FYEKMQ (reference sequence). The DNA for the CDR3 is TGTGCCAGCAGCTTAGGCCAGGGGTACGGGGGCACTGAAGCTTTCTTT. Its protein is CASSLGQGYGGTEAFF.

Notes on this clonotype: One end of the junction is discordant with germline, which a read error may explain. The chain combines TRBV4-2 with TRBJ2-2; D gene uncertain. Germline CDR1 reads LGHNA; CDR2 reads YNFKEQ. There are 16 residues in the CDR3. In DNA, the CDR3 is TGTGCCACCAGCCAGGAGAGCGACACGAACACCGGGGAGCTGTTTTTT. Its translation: CATSQESDTNTGELFF.

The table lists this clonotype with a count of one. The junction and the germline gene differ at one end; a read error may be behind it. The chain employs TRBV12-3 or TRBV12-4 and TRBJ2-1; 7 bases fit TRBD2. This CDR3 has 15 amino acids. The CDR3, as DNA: TGTGCCAGCAGCCTCGAGCGGGGCGGGTACAATGAGCACTTCTTC. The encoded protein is CASSLERGGYNEHFF.

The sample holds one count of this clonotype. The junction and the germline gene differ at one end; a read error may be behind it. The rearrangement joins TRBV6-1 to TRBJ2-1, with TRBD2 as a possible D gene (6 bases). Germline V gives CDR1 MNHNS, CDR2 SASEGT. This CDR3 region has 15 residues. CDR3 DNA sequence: TGTACCAGCAGTGGCGGGGACGTCTCCTACAATGAGCAGTTCTTC. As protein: CTSSGGDVSYNEQFF.

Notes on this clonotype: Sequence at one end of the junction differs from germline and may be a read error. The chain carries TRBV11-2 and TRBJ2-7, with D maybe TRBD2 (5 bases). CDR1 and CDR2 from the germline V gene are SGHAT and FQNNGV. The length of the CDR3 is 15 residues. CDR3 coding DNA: TGTACCAGCAGCCTCGGCGGGCCTCTAACCTACGAGCAGTACTTC. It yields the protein CTSSLGGPLTYEQYF.